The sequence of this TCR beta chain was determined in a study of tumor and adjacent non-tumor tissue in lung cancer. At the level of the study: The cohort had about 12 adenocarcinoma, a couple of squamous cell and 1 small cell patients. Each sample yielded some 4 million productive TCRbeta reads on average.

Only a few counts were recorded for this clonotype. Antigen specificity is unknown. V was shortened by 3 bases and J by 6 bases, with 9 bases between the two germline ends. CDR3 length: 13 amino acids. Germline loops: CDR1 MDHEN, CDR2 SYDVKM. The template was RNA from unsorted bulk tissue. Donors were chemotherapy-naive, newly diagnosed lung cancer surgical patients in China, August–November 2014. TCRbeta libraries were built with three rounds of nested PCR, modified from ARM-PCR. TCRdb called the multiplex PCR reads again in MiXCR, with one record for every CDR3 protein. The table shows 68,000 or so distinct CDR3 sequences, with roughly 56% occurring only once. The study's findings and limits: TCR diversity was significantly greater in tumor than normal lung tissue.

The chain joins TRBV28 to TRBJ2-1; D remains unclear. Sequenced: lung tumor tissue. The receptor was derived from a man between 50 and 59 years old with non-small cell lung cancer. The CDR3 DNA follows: TGTGCCAGCAGTTTCACGTTTTTCAATGAGCAGTTCTTC. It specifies CASSFTFFNEQFF.